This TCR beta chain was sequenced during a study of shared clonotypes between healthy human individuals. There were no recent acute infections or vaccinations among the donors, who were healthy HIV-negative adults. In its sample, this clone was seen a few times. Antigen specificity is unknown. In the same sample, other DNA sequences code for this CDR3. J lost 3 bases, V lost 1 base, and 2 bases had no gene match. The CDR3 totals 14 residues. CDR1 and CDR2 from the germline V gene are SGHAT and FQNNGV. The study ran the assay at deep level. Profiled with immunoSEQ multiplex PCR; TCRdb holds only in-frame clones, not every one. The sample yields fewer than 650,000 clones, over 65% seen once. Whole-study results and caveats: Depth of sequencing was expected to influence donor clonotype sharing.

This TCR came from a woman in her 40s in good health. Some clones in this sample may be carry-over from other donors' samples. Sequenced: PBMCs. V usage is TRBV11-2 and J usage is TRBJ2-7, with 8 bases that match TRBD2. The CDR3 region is CASSLGLANYEQYF. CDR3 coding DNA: TGTGCCAGCAGCTTAGGACTAGCGAACTACGAGCAGTACTTC.